Below are 25 T cell receptor beta chains sequenced from a single sample in a study of CD8+CD57+ T cells in acquired aplastic anemia. Researchers used genomic DNA as the template to profile TCR beta VDJ and CDR3. Each CDR3 protein is one row after TCRdb ran MiXCR on the reads. Of about 190,000 distinct CDR3 sequences listed, around 59% are singletons. The sequencing input was sorted CD4+, CD8+, or CD8+CD57+ T cells (not recorded which) from PBMCs. These receptors all come from a human donor in good health, serving as a control.

This clonotype has a handful of counts. This may arise from a read error, as a much more abundant clone is one base away. The rearrangement joins TRBV4-2 to TRBJ2-5; 10 nucleotides agree with TRBD1. Germline loops: CDR1 LGHNA, CDR2 YNFKEQ. Losses at the gene ends were 3 bases for V and 2 bases for J; bases not matched to a gene: 6. CDR3 size: 16 residues. The CDR3 DNA reads as TGTGCCAGCAGCCATAGGACAGGGGGGGTTCAAGAGACCCAGTACTTC. Protein product: CASSHRTGGVQETQYF.

This clonotype was counted ten times or more. The chain combines TRBV5-8 with TRBJ1-5, with 7 nucleotides matching TRBD1. The V gene's germline CDR1 is SGHTS and CDR2 YDEGEE. The ends lost 3 bases at V and 2 bases at J; junction bases unmatched: 8. The CDR3 sequence is 16 residues long. The DNA of the CDR3 is TGTGCCAGCAGCTACCAGACAGGGTCGGGCAATCAGCCCCAGCATTTT. It codes for CASSYQTGSGNQPQHF.

In DNA form, the CDR3 reads TGTGCCAGCAGGTCGGGACTAGCGGGGAAAGATACGCAGTATTTT. Translated: CASRSGLAGKDTQYF. The J gene is TRBJ2-3, the V gene TRBV7-9; TRBD2 agrees at 13 bases. The junction had 5 bases not matched to a gene; V was cut back by 6 bases and J by 5 bases. CDR1 and CDR2 (germline): SEHNR, FQNEAQ (reference sequence). The CDR3 extends over 15 amino acids.

As concerns this clonotype: At one end, the junction sequence differs from germline, possibly due to a read error. The V gene is TRBV5-6, the J gene TRBJ2-7; no firm D call. The germline gives CDR1 SGHDT, CDR2 YYEEEE. CDR3 length: 15 amino acids. In DNA, the CDR3 is TGTGCCGGCAGCTTGGAACGGTCAAGAGTTTCTGAGCTGTACTTC. Translated, it gives CAGSLERSRVSELYF.

This clonotype was counted ten times or more. This sequence joins TRBV4-3 and TRBJ1-4; D is undetermined. The CDR3 is 15 residues long. V gave up 0 bases and J gave up 10 bases, with 15 bases separating them. In germline, CDR1 is LGHNA, CDR2 YSLEER. The CDR3 bases are TGCGCCAGCAGCCAAGAAGGCCGCCTCCGAGGAAAACTGTTTTTT. Translated, it gives CASSQEGRLRGKLFF.

This clonotype was recorded at least ten times. This sequence joins TRBV6-4 and TRBJ1-2, with D unclear. The ends were cut back, 2 bases at V and 1 base at J, with 8 bases in the middle. The CDR3 length is 14 residues. In germline, CDR1 is MRHNA, CDR2 SNTAGT. The CDR3 is CASSDRRNNYGYTF. In DNA form, the CDR3 reads TGTGCCAGCAGTGACCGACGGAATAACTATGGCTACACCTTC.

This clonotype was seen at least ten times. The chain is built from TRBV7-2 and TRBJ1-1; possible D gene TRBD1, 5 bases. Per germline, CDR1 SGHTA and CDR2 FQGNSA. The CDR3 is 14 amino acids. Deletions cut 2 bases from V and 3 bases from J, with 10 bases between. The CDR3 bases are TGTGCCAGCAGCTTAACAGTAGGGGACACTGAAGCTTTCTTT. Protein product: CASSLTVGDTEAFF.

Notes on this clonotype: A read error may explain this, as a much larger clone is one base away. The CDR3 DNA sequence: TGTGCCATCAGCGCCGACGGGATTGCTGGGGCCAACGTCCTGACTTTC. Its protein product is CAISADGIAGANVLTF. V gene TRBV10-3 combines with J gene TRBJ2-6; D is perhaps TRBD2 (5 bases). Trimming took 6 bases from V and 2 from J, leaving 14 bases between them. Germline loops: CDR1 ENHRY, CDR2 SYGVKD. The CDR3 consists of 16 residues.

This clonotype came up many times. Written as DNA, the CDR3 is TGTGCCATCAGGGCCCGGTACGGTAGCACAGATACGCAGTATTTT. This sequence encodes CAIRARYGSTDTQYF. The genes are TRBV10-3 and TRBJ2-3; D unresolved. The CDR3 has 15 residues. Trimming removed 6 bases at V and 0 bases at J, with 13 bases between. CDR1 and CDR2 from the germline V gene are ENHRY and SYGVKD.

J is TRBJ2-5 and V is TRBV19; unclear D gene. Deletions cut 3 bases from V and 0 bases from J, with 11 bases between. The CDR3 length is 15 residues. The germline gives CDR1 LNHDA, CDR2 SQIVND (reference sequence). CDR3 amino acids: CASSMYGGYQETQYF. CDR3 DNA sequence: TGTGCCAGTAGTATGTACGGTGGGTACCAAGAGACCCAGTACTTC.

Many counts were recorded for this clonotype. J is TRBJ1-1 and V is TRBV12-3 or TRBV12-4; no reliable D call. The CDR3 runs to 15 residues. V was shortened by 2 bases and J by 5 bases, with 15 bases between the two germline ends. DNA of the CDR3: TGTGCCAGCAGTTTAATCAGCGGAGGTGGAACTGAAGCTTTCTTT. The encoded protein is CASSLISGGGTEAFF.

The V call is TRBV29-1, the J call TRBJ2-7, with TRBD2 matching over 15 bases. The CDR3 length is 15 residues. Germline values: CDR1 SQVTM, CDR2 ANQGSEA. Trimming took 4 bases from V and 1 from J; bases not matched to a gene: 2. The chain's CDR3 is CSVGGLAGGSYEQYF. The CDR3 DNA is TGCAGCGTTGGAGGACTAGCGGGAGGGTCCTACGAGCAGTACTTC.

This chain connects TRBV11-1 to TRBJ1-6, with 7 bases aligning to TRBD1. With 5 bases clipped from V and 7 bases from J, the junction kept 2 bases outside the gene matches. The CDR3 loop spans 13 amino acids. Germline V gene sequence: CDR1 SGHAT, CDR2 FQDESV (reference sequence). The CDR3: CASSATGNSPLHF. The CDR3 DNA is TGTGCCAGCAGCGCGACAGGGAATTCACCCCTCCACTTT.

The chain recombines TRBV10-1 with TRBJ1-2; a possible D gene is TRBD1 (5 bases). The CDR3 is made up of 14 amino acids. V lost 6 bases, J lost 8 bases, and 19 bases lay in between. Germline CDR1 is WNHNN and CDR2 is SYGVQD (reference sequence). CDR3 residues: CASRATVSGKGYTF. CDR3 DNA: TGCGCCAGCAGGGCGACAGTGTCCGGGAAGGGCTACACCTTC.

This chain uses TRBV29-1 with TRBJ2-1; 9 nucleotides align to TRBD1. With 8 bases clipped from V and 1 base from J, the junction kept 3 bases outside the gene matches. In germline, CDR1 is SQVTM, CDR2 ANQGSEA. CDR3 length: 13 amino acids. The CDR3 is CSCGTGSYNEQFF. The CDR3, as DNA: TGCAGCTGCGGGACAGGGTCCTACAATGAGCAGTTCTTC.

As for this clonotype: The junction and the germline gene differ at one end; a read error may be behind it. The chain combines TRBV12-3 or TRBV12-4 with TRBJ2-5; D unclear. The CDR3 runs 14 residues. CDR3 nucleotides: TGTGCCAGCAGTCCTTACTACATACGAGAGGCCCAGTACTTC. Amino acid sequence: CASSPYYIREAQYF.

Of note for this clonotype: An end of the junction does not agree with germline; a read error may underlie this. J is TRBJ1-2 and V is TRBV2, with 7 bases that match TRBD1. CDR1 is SNHLY, CDR2 FYNNEI, per germline. The CDR3 is 13 residues long. The CDR3 here is CASSPQGNYGHTF. As DNA, the CDR3 is TGTGCCAGCAGTCCACAGGGGAACTATGGCCACACCTTC. Using reference TRBV2 and TRBJ1-2 for the parts outside the CDR3, the full variable domain is EPEVTQTPSHQVTQMGQEVILRCVPISNHLYFYWYRQILGQKVEFLVSFYNNEISEKSEIFDDQFSVERPDGSNFTLKIRSTKLEDSAMYFCASSPQGNYGHTFGSGTRLTVV.

The chain has TRBV19 and TRBJ1-6; 7 bases align to TRBD1. Germline assignment: CDR1 LNHDA and CDR2 SQIVND (reference sequence). The CDR3 extends over 16 amino acids. V was clipped by 1 base and J by 5 bases; unmatched bases: 5. CDR3 sequence (DNA): TGTGCCAGTAGTATAGTCGGGACAGCGAATAATTCACCCCTCCACTTT. Translated, it gives CASSIVGTANNSPLHF. Drawing the rest from reference TRBV19 and TRBJ1-6, the complete variable domain is DGGITQSPKYLFRKEGQNVTLSCEQNLNHDAMYWYRQDPGQGLRLIYYSQIVNDFQKGDIAEGYSVSREKKESFPLTVTSAQKNPTAFYLCASSIVGTANNSPLHFGNGTRLTVT.

The CDR3 bases are TGCAGTGCTAGAATCAGGAGCAAACCGGGACTAGCGGTCCAAGAGACCCAGTACTTC. Its translation: CSARIRSKPGLAVQETQYF. This rearrangement joins TRBV20-1 to TRBJ2-5, with 11 bases that match TRBD2. Losses at the gene ends were 2 bases for V and 1 base for J; bases not matched to a gene: 15. The length of the CDR3 is 19 residues. Germline V gene sequence: CDR1 DFQATT, CDR2 SNEGSKA (reference sequence).

This rearrangement joins TRBV5-1 to TRBJ1-2; 9 positions match TRBD1. The CDR3 is 17 residues long. Germline loops: CDR1 SGHRS, CDR2 YFSETQ. V was pared by 6 bases and J by 0 bases, with 12 bases of the junction left unmatched. CDR3 in DNA: TGCGCCAGCACCCCGAGACCGACAGGGGGAGCTAACTATGGCTACACCTTC. This codes for CASTPRPTGGANYGYTF.

This sequence joins TRBV19 and TRBJ1-1; D is ambiguous. Germline V lookup: CDR1 LNHDA, CDR2 SQIVND (reference sequence). The CDR3 length is 14 residues. The ends were cut back, 7 bases at V and 1 base at J, with 13 bases in the middle. The DNA of the CDR3 is TGTGCCAGTAACCCGGGAGGCGAGAACACTGAAGCTTTCTTT. It translates to CASNPGGENTEAFF.

This clonotype was counted many times. The chain couples TRBV6-5 to TRBJ2-7; possible D gene TRBD2, 5 bases. The germline CDR1 and CDR2 sequences are MNHEY and SVGAGI. This CDR3 is 14 amino acids long. The V end lost 2 bases, the J end lost 3 bases, and 11 bases lay between the germline ends. CDR3 DNA: TGTGCCAGCAGTTACGTGGGCGGAGGCTACGAGCAGTACTTC. Encoded protein: CASSYVGGGYEQYF.

Points on this clonotype: The conserved final phenylalanine or tryptophan is absent from the CDR3, which likely points to a read error. No DNA is shown, since the ends of the CDR3 on it are uncertain; the CDR3 is the one TCRdb lists. The genes are TRBV7-2 and TRBJ2-5; the table's D call, TRBD1, was not checked against the DNA. The CDR3 extends over 16 residues, inclusive of both ends. Germline V gives CDR1 SGHTA, CDR2 FQGNSA. CDR3 in amino acids: CASSLGGGNYGYTFGS.

This clonotype was observed a handful of times. CDR3 loop: CASSFIGQGNSPLHF. The CDR3 DNA sequence: TGTGCCAGCAGTTTTATAGGACAGGGGAATTCACCCCTCCACTTT. The chain joins TRBV12-3 or TRBV12-4 to TRBJ1-6; TRBD1 agrees at 9 bases. There are 15 residues in the CDR3. The V and J ends lost 3 bases and 7 bases, in that order; junction bases with no gene match: 4.

The chain recombines TRBV10-2 with TRBJ2-1; 10 nucleotides line up with TRBD1. The CDR3 length is 18 residues. CDR1 WSHSY and CDR2 SAAADI come from the germline V gene. V lost 6 bases, J lost 5 bases, and 16 bases stayed unmatched. The CDR3 nucleotides read TGCGCCAGCAGCGCCGGGACAGGGGTTCCCCTGGCCGACAATGAGCAGTTCTTC. This gives the protein CASSAGTGVPLADNEQFF.